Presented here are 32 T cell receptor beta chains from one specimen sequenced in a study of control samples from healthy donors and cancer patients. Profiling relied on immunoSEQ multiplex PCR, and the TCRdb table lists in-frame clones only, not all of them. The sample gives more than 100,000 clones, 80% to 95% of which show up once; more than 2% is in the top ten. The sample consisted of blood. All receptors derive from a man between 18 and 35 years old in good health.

Here the CDR3 reads CASSRDPDHSGNTIYF. The CDR3 bases are TGTGCCAGTAGCCGGGACCCCGATCACTCTGGAAACACCATATATTTT. The V and J genes are TRBV19 and TRBJ1-3; perhaps TRBD1 as D (5 bases). V gave up 6 bases and J gave up 0 bases, with 15 bases separating them. This CDR3 contains 16 residues. Per the germline V gene, CDR1 is LNHDA and CDR2 is SQIVND (reference sequence).

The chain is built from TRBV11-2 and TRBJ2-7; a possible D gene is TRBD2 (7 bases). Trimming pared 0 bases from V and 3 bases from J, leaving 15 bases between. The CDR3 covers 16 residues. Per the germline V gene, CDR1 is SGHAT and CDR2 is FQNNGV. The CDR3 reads CASSLDRGARYYEQYF. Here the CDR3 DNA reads TGTGCCAGCAGCTTAGATCGGGGGGCTAGGTACTACGAGCAGTACTTC.

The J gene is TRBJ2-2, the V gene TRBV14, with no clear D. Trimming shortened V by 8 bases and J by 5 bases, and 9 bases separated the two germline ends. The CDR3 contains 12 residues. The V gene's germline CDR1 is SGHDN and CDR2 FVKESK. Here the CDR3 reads CASQLTTGELFF. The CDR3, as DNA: TGTGCCAGCCAATTAACGACCGGGGAGCTGTTTTTT.

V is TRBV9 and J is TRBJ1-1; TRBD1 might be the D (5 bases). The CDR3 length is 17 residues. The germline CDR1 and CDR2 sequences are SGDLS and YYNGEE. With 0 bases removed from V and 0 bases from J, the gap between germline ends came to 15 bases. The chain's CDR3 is CASSVAPDRYMNTEAFF. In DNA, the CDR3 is TGTGCCAGCAGCGTAGCCCCCGACAGATACATGAACACTGAAGCTTTCTTT.

CDR3 protein: CASSQDVTSGKYNEQFF. DNA of the CDR3: TGCGCCAGCAGCCAAGATGTGACTAGCGGAAAATACAATGAGCAGTTCTTC. V gene TRBV4-3 combines with J gene TRBJ2-1; 9 bases match TRBD2. V lost 0 bases and J lost 4; bases outside the gene matches: 7. This CDR3 region has 17 residues. The germline CDR1 and CDR2 sequences are LGHNA and YSLEER.

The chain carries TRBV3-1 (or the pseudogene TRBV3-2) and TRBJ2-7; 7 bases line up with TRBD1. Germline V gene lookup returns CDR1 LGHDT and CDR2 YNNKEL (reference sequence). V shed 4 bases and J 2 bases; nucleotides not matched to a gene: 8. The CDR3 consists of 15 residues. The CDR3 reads CASSPGDRPTYEQYF. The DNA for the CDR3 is TGTGCCAGCAGCCCCGGGGACAGACCCACCTACGAGCAGTACTTC.

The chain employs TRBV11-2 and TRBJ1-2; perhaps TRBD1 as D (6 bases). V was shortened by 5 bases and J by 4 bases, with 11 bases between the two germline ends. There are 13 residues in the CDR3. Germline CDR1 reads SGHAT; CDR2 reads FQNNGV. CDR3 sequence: CASSPGGTYGYTF. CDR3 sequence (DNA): TGTGCCAGCAGCCCGGGGGGCACCTATGGCTACACCTTC.

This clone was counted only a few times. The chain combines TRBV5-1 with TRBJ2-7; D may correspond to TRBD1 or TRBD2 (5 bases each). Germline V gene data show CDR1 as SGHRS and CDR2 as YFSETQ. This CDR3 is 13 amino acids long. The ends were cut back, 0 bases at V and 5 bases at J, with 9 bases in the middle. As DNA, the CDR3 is TGCGCCAGCAGCTTGGGGGGACGGGACGAGCAGTACTTC. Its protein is CASSLGGRDEQYF.

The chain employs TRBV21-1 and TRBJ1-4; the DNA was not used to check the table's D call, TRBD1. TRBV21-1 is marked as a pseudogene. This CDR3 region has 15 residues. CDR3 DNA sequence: TGTGCCAGCAGCAAAGAGGGCAGGGCCAGAAAAAAACTGTTTTTT. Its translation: CASSKEGRARKKLFF.

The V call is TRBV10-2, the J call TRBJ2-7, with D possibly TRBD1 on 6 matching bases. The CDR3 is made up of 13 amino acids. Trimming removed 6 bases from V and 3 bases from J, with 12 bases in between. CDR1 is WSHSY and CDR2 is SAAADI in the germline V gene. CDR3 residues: CASRGDNDYEQYV. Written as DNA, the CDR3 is TGCGCCAGCAGAGGGGACAACGACTACGAGCAGTACGTC.

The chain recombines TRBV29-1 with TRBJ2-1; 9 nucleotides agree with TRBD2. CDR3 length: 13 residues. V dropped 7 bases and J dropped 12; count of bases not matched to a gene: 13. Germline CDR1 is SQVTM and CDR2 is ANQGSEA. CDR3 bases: TGCAGCGCCTCAGCGGGAGGCCCAATCGGGCAGTTCTTC. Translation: CSASAGGPIGQFF.

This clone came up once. The CDR3 loop reads CASRQGVVETQYF. In nucleotides, the CDR3 is TGTGCCAGCAGACAGGGGGTGGTAGAGACCCAGTACTTC. The chain is built from TRBV6-5 and TRBJ2-5; TRBD1 agrees at 8 bases. J was trimmed by 4 bases and V by 6 bases; bases with no gene match: 4. Germline CDR1 reads MNHEY; CDR2 reads SVGAGI. This CDR3 comprises 13 residues.

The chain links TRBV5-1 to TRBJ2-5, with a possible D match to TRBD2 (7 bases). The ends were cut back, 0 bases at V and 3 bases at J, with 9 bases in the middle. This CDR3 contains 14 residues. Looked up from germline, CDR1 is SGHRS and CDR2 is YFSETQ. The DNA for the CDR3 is TGCGCCAGCAGCTTGGGGGGGGGCGAAGAGACCCAGTACTTC. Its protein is CASSLGGGEETQYF.

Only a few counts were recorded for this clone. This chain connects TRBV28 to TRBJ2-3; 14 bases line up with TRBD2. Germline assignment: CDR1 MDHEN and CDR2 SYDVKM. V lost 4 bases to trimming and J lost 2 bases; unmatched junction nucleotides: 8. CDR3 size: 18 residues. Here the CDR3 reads CASSSGTSGGLATDTQYF. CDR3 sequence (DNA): TGTGCCAGCAGTTCAGGGACTAGCGGGGGTCTTGCCACAGATACGCAGTATTTT.

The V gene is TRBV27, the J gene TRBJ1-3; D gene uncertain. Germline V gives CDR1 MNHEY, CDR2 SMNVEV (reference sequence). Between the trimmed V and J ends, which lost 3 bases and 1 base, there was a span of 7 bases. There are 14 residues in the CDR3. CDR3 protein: CASSLAKSGNTIYF. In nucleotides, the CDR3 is TGTGCCAGCAGTTTGGCAAAATCTGGAAACACCATATATTTT.

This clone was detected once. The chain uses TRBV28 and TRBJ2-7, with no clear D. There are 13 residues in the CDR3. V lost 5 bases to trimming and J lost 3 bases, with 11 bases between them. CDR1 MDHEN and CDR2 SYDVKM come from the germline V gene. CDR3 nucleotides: TGTGCCAGCAGTCCCGACGGCTACTACGAGCAGTACTTC. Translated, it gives CASSPDGYYEQYF.

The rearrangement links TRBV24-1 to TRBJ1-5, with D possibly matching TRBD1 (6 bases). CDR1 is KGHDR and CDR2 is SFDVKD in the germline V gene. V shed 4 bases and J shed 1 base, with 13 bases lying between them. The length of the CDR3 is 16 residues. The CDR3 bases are TGTGCCACCAGTGACGGACAGTTTAGCAGCAATCAGCCCCAGCATTTT. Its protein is CATSDGQFSSNQPQHF.

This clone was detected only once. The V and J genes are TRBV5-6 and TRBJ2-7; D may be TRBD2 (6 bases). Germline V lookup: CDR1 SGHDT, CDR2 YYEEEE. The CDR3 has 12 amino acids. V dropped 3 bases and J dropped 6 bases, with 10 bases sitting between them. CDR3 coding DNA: TGTGCCAGCAGCTGGGCGGGGCTCGAGCAGTACGTC. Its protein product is CASSWAGLEQYV.

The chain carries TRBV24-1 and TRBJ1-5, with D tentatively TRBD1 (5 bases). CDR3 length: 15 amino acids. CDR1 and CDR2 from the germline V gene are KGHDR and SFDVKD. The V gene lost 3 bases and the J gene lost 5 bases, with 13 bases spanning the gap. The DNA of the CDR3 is TGTGCCACCAGTGATGGGACCGGAGGACATCAGCCCCAGCATTTT. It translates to CATSDGTGGHQPQHF.

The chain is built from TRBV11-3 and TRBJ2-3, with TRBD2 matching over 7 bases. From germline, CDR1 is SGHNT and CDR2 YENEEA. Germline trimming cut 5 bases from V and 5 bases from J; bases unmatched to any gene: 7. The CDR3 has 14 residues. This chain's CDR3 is CASSPRLALDTQYF. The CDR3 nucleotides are TGTGCCAGCAGCCCCCGACTAGCCTTAGATACGCAGTATTTT. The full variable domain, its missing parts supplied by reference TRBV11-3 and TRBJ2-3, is EAGVVQSPRYKIIEKKQPVAFWCNPISGHNTLYWYLQNLGQGPELLIRYENEEAVDDSQLPKDRFSAERLKGVDSTLKIQPAELGDSAVYLCASSPRLALDTQYFGPGTRLTVL.

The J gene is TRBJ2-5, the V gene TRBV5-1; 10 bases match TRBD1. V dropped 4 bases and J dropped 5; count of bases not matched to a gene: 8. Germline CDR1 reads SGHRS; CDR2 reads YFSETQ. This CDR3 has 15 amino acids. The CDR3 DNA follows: TGCGCCAGCAGCGGGGGGACAGGGGAAGGGGAGACCCAGTACTTC. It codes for CASSGGTGEGETQYF. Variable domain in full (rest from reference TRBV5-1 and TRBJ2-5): KAGVTQTPRYLIKTRGQQVTLSCSPISGHRSVSWYQQTPGQGLQFLFEYFSETQRNKGNFPGRFSGRQFSNSRSEMNVSTLELGDSALYLCASSGGTGEGETQYFGPGTRLLVL.

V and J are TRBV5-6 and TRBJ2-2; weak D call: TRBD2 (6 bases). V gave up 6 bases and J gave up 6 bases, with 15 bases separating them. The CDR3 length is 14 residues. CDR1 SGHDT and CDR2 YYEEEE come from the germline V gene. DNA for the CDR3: TGTGCCAGCACCATTGCGGGGAGGCCCGGGGAGCTGTTTTTT. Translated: CASTIAGRPGELFF.

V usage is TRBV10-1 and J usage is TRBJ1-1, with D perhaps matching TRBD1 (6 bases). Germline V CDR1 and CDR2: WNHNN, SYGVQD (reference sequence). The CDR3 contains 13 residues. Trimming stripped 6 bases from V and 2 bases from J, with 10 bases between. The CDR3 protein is CASRAGANTEAFF. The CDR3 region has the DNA TGCGCCAGCAGAGCAGGGGCTAACACTGAAGCTTTCTTT.

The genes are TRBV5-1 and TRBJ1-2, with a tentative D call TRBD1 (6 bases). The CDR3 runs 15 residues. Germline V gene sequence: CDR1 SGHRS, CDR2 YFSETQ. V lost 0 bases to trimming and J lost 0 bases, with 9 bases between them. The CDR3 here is CASSLVGTPNYGYTF. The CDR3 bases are TGCGCCAGCAGCTTGGTGGGGACACCTAACTATGGCTACACCTTC.

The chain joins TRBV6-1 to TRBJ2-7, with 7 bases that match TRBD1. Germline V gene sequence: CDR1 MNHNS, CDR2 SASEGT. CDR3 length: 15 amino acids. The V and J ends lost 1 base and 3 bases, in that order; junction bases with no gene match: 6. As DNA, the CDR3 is TGTGCCAGCAGTGAAGGGACAGGTGAGATCTACGAGCAGTACGTC. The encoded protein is CASSEGTGEIYEQYV.

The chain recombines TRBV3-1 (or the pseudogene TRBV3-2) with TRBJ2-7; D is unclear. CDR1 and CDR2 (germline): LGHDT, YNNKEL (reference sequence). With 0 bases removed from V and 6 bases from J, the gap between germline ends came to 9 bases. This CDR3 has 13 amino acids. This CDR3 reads CASSQDPWGEQYF. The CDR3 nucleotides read TGTGCCAGCAGCCAAGACCCCTGGGGCGAGCAGTACTTC.

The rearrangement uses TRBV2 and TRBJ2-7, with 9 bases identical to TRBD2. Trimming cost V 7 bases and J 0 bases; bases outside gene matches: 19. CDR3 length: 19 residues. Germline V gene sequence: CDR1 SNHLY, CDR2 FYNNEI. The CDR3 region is CASIQFRISGSPSSYEQYV. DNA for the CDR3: TGTGCCAGCATCCAATTTCGGATTAGCGGGAGCCCCAGCTCCTACGAGCAGTACGTC.

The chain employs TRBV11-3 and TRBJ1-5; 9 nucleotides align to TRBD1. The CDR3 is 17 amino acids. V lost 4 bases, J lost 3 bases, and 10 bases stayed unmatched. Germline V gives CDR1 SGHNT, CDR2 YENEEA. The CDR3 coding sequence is TGTGCCAGCAGCTACCAAACCGGGACAGGGACCAATCAGCCCCAGCATTTT. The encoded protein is CASSYQTGTGTNQPQHF.

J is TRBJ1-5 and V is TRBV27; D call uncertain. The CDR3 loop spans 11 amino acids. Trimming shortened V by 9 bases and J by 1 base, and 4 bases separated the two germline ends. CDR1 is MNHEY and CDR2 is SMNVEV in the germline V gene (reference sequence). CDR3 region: CASASNQPQHF. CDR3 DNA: TGTGCCAGTGCGAGCAATCAGCCCCAGCATTTT.

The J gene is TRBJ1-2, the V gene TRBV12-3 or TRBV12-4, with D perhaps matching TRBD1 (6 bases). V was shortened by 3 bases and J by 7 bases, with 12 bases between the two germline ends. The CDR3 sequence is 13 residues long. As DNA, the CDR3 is TGTGCCAGCAGTTTGGGGGGGGCCGGTGGCTACACCTTC. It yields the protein CASSLGGAGGYTF.

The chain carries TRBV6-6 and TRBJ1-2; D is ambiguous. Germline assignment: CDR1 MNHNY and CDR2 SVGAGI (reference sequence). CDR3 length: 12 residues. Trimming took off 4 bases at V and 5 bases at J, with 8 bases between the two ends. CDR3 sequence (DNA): TGTGCCAGCAGTTCTGGACGGTATGGCTACACCTTC. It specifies CASSSGRYGYTF.

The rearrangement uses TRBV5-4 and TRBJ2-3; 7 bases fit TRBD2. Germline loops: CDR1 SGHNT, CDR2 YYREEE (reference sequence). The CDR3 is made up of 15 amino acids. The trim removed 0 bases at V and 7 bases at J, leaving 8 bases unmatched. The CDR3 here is CASSLGGEGRHTQYF. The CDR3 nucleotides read TGTGCCAGCAGCTTGGGCGGGGAGGGTCGTCATACGCAGTATTTT.